This T cell receptor beta chain appears in the sequencing data of a study of tumor and adjacent non-tumor tissue in lung cancer. About the study: Stage I to III disease affected about nine men and roughly five women aged roughly 30 to 76.

This CDR3 contains 16 residues. The library came from three nested PCR rounds adapted from ARM-PCR protocols. TCRdb recomputed calls from the multiplex PCR reads with MiXCR, one row per CDR3 protein. Counted here are 70,000 or so distinct CDR3 sequences, 50% to 60% occurring once; the ten biggest clones make up 20%. RNA was extracted from bulk tissue without any cell sorting. This clonotype was picked up one time. A read error may produce the germline difference seen at one junction end. This chain uses TRBV12-3 or TRBV12-4 with TRBJ2-1; 13 bases agree with TRBD2. Sequencing used lung tumor tissue. This receptor was obtained from a man aged 45-60 years with non-small cell lung cancer. In DNA, the CDR3 is TGTGCCGGCAGCCGTACTAGCGGGGGGGCCATCATCCAGCAGCTCTTC. Translated: CAGSRTSGGAIIQQLF.